This T cell receptor (beta chain) was documented in a study of radiotherapy plus CTLA-4 blockade in lung cancer. Whole-study context: For approximately 19% of patients, objective responses occurred, and approximately 30% had disease control.

In chemo-refractory metastatic non-small-cell lung cancer, patients got ipilimumab CTLA-4 blockade together with focal radiation. Method: immunoSEQ multiplex PCR; TCRdb's copy keeps in-frame clones and lacks some. The table records 90,000 or so clones, 75% to 90% of them present only once. In regard to this clone: The antigen remains unidentified.

Study conclusions and caveats: Early shifts in blood T cell clones, with interferon-beta, reportedly predicted response best. After treatment with radiotherapy plus ipilimumab, TCR clones that came from the tumor expanded in blood.

The sequence derives from a human donor with non-small cell lung cancer who had stable disease on radiotherapy plus ipilimumab. The sequences come from peripheral blood, collected from a patient treated with radiotherapy plus ipilimumab.

CDR3 nucleotides: TGCGCCAGCAGCTTGTCGGGGGCCGCGAACACCGGGGAGCTGTTTTTT. Its protein is CASSLSGAANTGELFF. V is TRBV5-1 and J is TRBJ2-2, with D perhaps assigned TRBD1 or TRBD2 (6 bases each). CDR3 length: 16 amino acids. The V end lost 1 base, the J end lost 0 bases, and 10 bases lay between the germline ends. In germline, CDR1 is SGHRS, CDR2 YFSETQ.